The clone carrying this T cell receptor beta chain has ten or more counts. Its antigen is undetermined. The data stem from a study of spatial heterogeneity in lung cancer. On the study more broadly: TCR and UMI combinations that were unique each appeared, on average, more than ten times in raw reads. Study conclusions and caveats: At resection, ubiquitous expanded tumor TCRs appeared in blood more than at follow-up.

Noted time point: sample taken at primary tumor resection. The study sequenced unsorted whole RNA from tumor, nontumor lung or frozen PBMC. Patients with untreated early-stage non-small cell lung cancer, numbering around 72, were the donors. Individually, TCR cDNA molecules were each labelled with a unique molecular identifier. Each CDR3 protein gets one entry after TCRdb re-called the 5' RACE reads with MiXCR. The data contain about 48,000 distinct CDR3 sequences, approximately 5% of them singletons. The sample was PBMCs, taken at surgery. The sequence derives from a male donor with early-stage non-small cell lung cancer.

CDR3 nucleotide sequence: TGTGCCAGTAGTATCCGATGGAGGAACACTGAAGCTTTCTTT. Encoded protein: CASSIRWRNTEAFF. The rearrangement links TRBV19 to TRBJ1-1, with D unresolved. Deletions cut 3 bases from V and 1 base from J, with 9 bases between. The CDR3 sequence is 14 residues long. The germline gives CDR1 LNHDA, CDR2 SQIVND (reference sequence).